The 25 T cell receptor beta chains given below trace back to one sample, sequenced in a study of early stage breast cancer tumors. This table comes from immunoSEQ multiplex PCR, and its TCRdb copy is limited to in-frame clones, with some not included. Among tens of thousands of clones listed, about 89% were seen once. Sample: blood. Every receptor here comes from a person aged 65-85 years with breast cancer.

In this sample, this clone turned up once. The chain employs TRBV5-1 and TRBJ2-5; D might be TRBD2 (6 bases). The length of the CDR3 is 14 residues. V was pared by 2 bases and J by 5 bases, with 13 bases between. The germline CDR1 and CDR2 sequences are SGHRS and YFSETQ. The DNA for the CDR3 is TGCGCCAGCAGCTTTCGGACGGGAGAGGAGACCCAGTACTTC. Translating it yields CASSFRTGEETQYF.

The J gene is TRBJ2-3, the V gene TRBV5-6, with D possibly TRBD2 on 6 matching bases. The length of the CDR3 is 15 residues. The germline V gene has CDR1 SGHDT and CDR2 YYEEEE. V lost 0 bases, J lost 10 bases, and 18 bases lay in between. The CDR3 protein is CASSLAGAGRMAQYF. For the CDR3, the DNA is TGTGCCAGCAGCTTGGCGGGAGCAGGAAGGATGGCGCAGTATTTT.

V and J are TRBV29-1 and TRBJ2-1, with 7 bases aligning to TRBD1. V was pared by 7 bases and J by 1 base, with 1 base of the junction left unmatched. The CDR3 loop spans 12 amino acids. Germline CDR1 is SQVTM and CDR2 is ANQGSEA. CDR3 nucleotides: TGCAGCGGGGGACAGTCCTACAATGAGCAGTTCTTC. Residues: CSGGQSYNEQFF.

The chain links TRBV5-1 to TRBJ2-7, with 10 bases aligning to TRBD2. V lost 4 bases to trimming and J lost 3 bases; unmatched junction nucleotides: 7. The CDR3 contains 15 residues. The germline CDR1 and CDR2 sequences are SGHRS and YFSETQ. Written as DNA, the CDR3 is TGCGCCAGCAGCACCGTAGCGGGAGGTGGCTACGAGCAGTACTTC. This translates into CASSTVAGGGYEQYF.

The chain uses TRBV28 and TRBJ1-1, with unresolved D. Per germline, CDR1 MDHEN and CDR2 SYDVKM. CDR3 size: 13 residues. The germline V and J ends were trimmed by 6 bases and 6 bases, with 14 bases remaining between them. Written as DNA, the CDR3 is TGTGCCAGCAGCGTGACTAGCCCCTCTGAAGCTTTCTTT. Translation: CASSVTSPSEAFF.

The V and J genes are TRBV4-1 and TRBJ1-3; 7 positions agree with TRBD1. CDR3 size: 14 residues. Germline-derived CDR1 and CDR2 are MGHRA and YSYEKL. The trim removed 7 bases at V and 2 bases at J, leaving 5 bases unmatched. The chain's CDR3 is CASTPRGPGNTIYF. The CDR3 nucleotides read TGCGCCAGCACCCCAAGGGGGCCTGGAAACACCATATATTTT.

This clone was seen a single time. The chain combines TRBV5-6 with TRBJ1-2; D unresolved. The germline V gene has CDR1 SGHDT and CDR2 YYEEEE. This CDR3 is built from 16 residues. V was shortened by 4 bases and J by 2 bases, with 18 bases between the two germline ends. The CDR3 reads CASSPLDRDSNYGYTF. As DNA, the CDR3 is TGTGCCAGCAGCCCGTTAGACCGGGATAGCAACTATGGCTACACCTTC.

The chain has TRBV4-2 and TRBJ2-3; 12 nucleotides agree with TRBD2. With V trimmed by 4 bases and J by 0 bases, 5 bases remained unmatched. CDR3 size: 17 residues. The germline V gene encodes CDR1 LGHNA and CDR2 YNFKEQ. CDR3 in amino acids: CASSPGLAGTSTDTQYF. CDR3 in DNA: TGTGCCAGCAGCCCCGGACTAGCGGGGACAAGCACAGATACGCAGTATTTT.

The chain recombines TRBV19 with TRBJ1-4, with 8 bases that match TRBD1. Germline V lookup: CDR1 LNHDA, CDR2 SQIVND (reference sequence). The V and J ends lost 8 bases and 11 bases, in that order; junction bases with no gene match: 19. The CDR3 is made up of 16 amino acids. The CDR3: CASGFTDRVGRGKLFF. The CDR3 nucleotides read TGTGCCAGTGGCTTTACGGACAGGGTGGGCCGGGGGAAACTGTTTTTT.

This chain connects TRBV7-7 to TRBJ2-3; 7 nucleotides align to TRBD2. Losses at the gene ends were 6 bases for V and 0 bases for J; bases not matched to a gene: 6. Germline V CDR1 and CDR2: SSHAT, FNYEAQ (reference sequence). The CDR3 consists of 15 residues. The CDR3 DNA sequence: TGTGCCAGCAGTTCGGGAGGACTCAGCACAGATACGCAGTATTTT. As protein: CASSSGGLSTDTQYF.

The gene calls are TRBV9 and TRBJ2-3; perhaps TRBD1 as D (6 bases). V lost 1 base and J 4 bases, leaving 10 bases between the germline ends. The V gene's germline CDR1 is SGDLS and CDR2 YYNGEE. This CDR3 is 14 amino acids long. CDR3: CASSVRDTPDTQYF. The CDR3 bases are TGTGCCAGCAGCGTACGGGACACTCCAGATACGCAGTATTTT.

The V call is TRBV19, the J call TRBJ2-3, with 9 bases lining up with TRBD2. Germline CDR1 is LNHDA and CDR2 is SQIVND (reference sequence). The V gene end was trimmed by 1 base and the J gene end by 4 bases; junction bases not matched to a gene: 6. This CDR3 comprises 16 residues. CDR3 nucleotides: TGTGCCAGTAGTATAGGCGGCGGGGGGGCTGCAGATACGCAGTATTTT. Its protein is CASSIGGGGAADTQYF.

The chain carries TRBV27 and TRBJ2-1, with 8 bases that match TRBD2. Unmatched junction bases numbered 14, after V lost 7 bases and J lost 6 bases. Germline assignment: CDR1 MNHEY and CDR2 SMNVEV (reference sequence). The CDR3 has 16 residues. The CDR3: CASTIAGGASINEQFF. CDR3 DNA: TGTGCCAGCACCATAGCCGGGGGGGCCTCGATCAATGAGCAGTTCTTC.

The genes are TRBV7-2 and TRBJ2-1; 8 bases are shared with TRBD2. The germline V gene encodes CDR1 SGHTA and CDR2 FQGNSA. The CDR3 totals 16 residues. Trimming removed 6 bases from V and 0 bases from J; junction bases left unmatched: 7. The CDR3, as DNA: TGTGCCAGCAGTTCAACGAGCGGGGGCTCCTACAATGAGCAGTTCTTC. Residues: CASSSTSGGSYNEQFF.

The genes are TRBV18 and TRBJ2-7; TRBD1 might be the D (6 bases). Germline values: CDR1 KGHSH, CDR2 LQKENI. Trimming left V 3 bases short and J 7 bases short, with 10 bases between. This CDR3 has 12 residues. The CDR3 DNA reads TGTGCCAGCTCACCTCAGGGGAGTGAGCAGTACTTC. Amino acid sequence: CASSPQGSEQYF.

The rearrangement links TRBV5-4 to TRBJ2-4; the match to TRBD2 covers 7 bases. The V gene end was trimmed by 0 bases and the J gene end by 7 bases; junction bases not matched to a gene: 7. This CDR3 comprises 15 residues. CDR1 is SGHNT, CDR2 YYREEE, per germline (reference sequence). In DNA form, the CDR3 reads TGTGCCAGCAGCTTGGGGGGAGGGCCCCAGAACATTCAGTACTTC. Its protein is CASSLGGGPQNIQYF.

The chain combines TRBV15 with TRBJ1-2, with a possible D match to TRBD1 (6 bases). This CDR3 is built from 15 residues. The V gene lost 0 bases and the J gene lost 4 bases, with 12 bases spanning the gap. Germline V gene sequence: CDR1 LNHNV, CDR2 YYDKDF (reference sequence). The CDR3 DNA sequence: TGTGCCACCAGCAGAGACGCTACAGGGTTCTATGGCTACACCTTC. This encodes CATSRDATGFYGYTF. The variable domain in full, with the rest retrieved from reference TRBV15 and TRBJ1-2, is DAMVIQNPRYQVTQFGKPVTLSCSQTLNHNVMYWYQQKSSQAPKLLFHYYDKDFNNEADTPDNFQSRRPNTSFCFLDIRSPGLGDTAMYLCATSRDATGFYGYTFGSGTRLTVV.

This chain connects TRBV4-2 to TRBJ1-2, with D maybe TRBD1 (6 bases). The CDR3 loop spans 18 amino acids. Trimming removed 2 bases at V and 0 bases at J, with 19 bases between. Germline values: CDR1 LGHNA, CDR2 YNFKEQ. CDR3 sequence reads: CASSQPRARTDTNYGYTF. CDR3 sequence (DNA): TGTGCCAGCAGCCAACCCCGGGCCCGGACAGACACTAACTATGGCTACACCTTC.

The chain carries TRBV25-1 and TRBJ1-1; 7 bases agree with TRBD1. J was trimmed by 4 bases and V by 5 bases; bases with no gene match: 1. Germline V gives CDR1 MGHDK, CDR2 SYGVNS. The CDR3 is made up of 12 amino acids. CDR3 residues: CASSQGGTEAFF. CDR3 nucleotide sequence: TGTGCCAGCAGTCAGGGGGGCACTGAAGCTTTCTTT.

The CDR3 DNA sequence: TGCGCCAGGATCCGGGGGATCAACTCCTACGAGCAGTACTTC. Residues: CARIRGINSYEQYF. The chain combines TRBV10-1 with TRBJ2-7; D might be TRBD2 (6 bases). This CDR3 has 14 amino acids. CDR1 and CDR2 from the germline V gene are WNHNN and SYGVQD (reference sequence). V was shortened by 9 bases and J by 0 bases, with 15 bases between the two germline ends.

V is TRBV5-4 and J is TRBJ2-1, with D uncertain. V was cut by 1 base and J by 8 bases, with 13 bases left in between. The CDR3 contains 14 residues. The germline CDR1 and CDR2 sequences are SGHNT and YYREEE (reference sequence). CDR3 sequence: CASSLKNLGDEQFF. The CDR3 DNA reads as TGTGCCAGCAGCTTGAAGAACCTAGGCGATGAGCAGTTCTTC.

The chain has TRBV27 and TRBJ2-2; 9 nucleotides agree with TRBD2. The trim removed 4 bases at V and 7 bases at J, leaving 4 bases unmatched. This CDR3 has 14 amino acids. Germline CDR1 MNHEY, CDR2 SMNVEV (reference sequence). CDR3 bases: TGTGCCAGCAGTTCGTCTAGCGGGAACGGGGAGCTGTTTTTT. This sequence encodes CASSSSSGNGELFF.

V and J are TRBV14 and TRBJ2-2, with 11 bases matching TRBD2. Unmatched junction bases numbered 10, after V lost 0 bases and J lost 1 base. The germline V gene has CDR1 SGHDN and CDR2 FVKESK. The CDR3 length is 20 residues. The CDR3: CASSQDLASGGTLNTGELFF. CDR3 sequence (DNA): TGTGCCAGCAGCCAAGATCTGGCTAGCGGGGGGACCCTGAACACCGGGGAGCTGTTTTTT.

The chain combines TRBV6-5 with TRBJ1-5, with TRBD1 matching over 10 bases. Per the germline V gene, CDR1 is MNHEY and CDR2 is SVGAGI. With 3 bases clipped from V and 7 bases from J, the junction kept 6 bases outside the gene matches. CDR3 size: 15 residues. The CDR3 region is CASSYSGTGAQPQHF. CDR3 sequence (DNA): TGTGCCAGCAGTTATTCTGGGACAGGGGCCCAGCCCCAGCATTTT.

This sequence joins TRBV5-1 and TRBJ1-1; D perhaps matches TRBD1 (5 bases). V was pared by 2 bases and J by 4 bases, with 15 bases between. Germline CDR1 reads SGHRS; CDR2 reads YFSETQ. The CDR3 is 15 amino acids. In nucleotides, the CDR3 is TGCGCCAGCAGCTTAGGTGCAGGGTTGAGCACTGAAGCTTTCTTT. This sequence encodes CASSLGAGLSTEAFF.